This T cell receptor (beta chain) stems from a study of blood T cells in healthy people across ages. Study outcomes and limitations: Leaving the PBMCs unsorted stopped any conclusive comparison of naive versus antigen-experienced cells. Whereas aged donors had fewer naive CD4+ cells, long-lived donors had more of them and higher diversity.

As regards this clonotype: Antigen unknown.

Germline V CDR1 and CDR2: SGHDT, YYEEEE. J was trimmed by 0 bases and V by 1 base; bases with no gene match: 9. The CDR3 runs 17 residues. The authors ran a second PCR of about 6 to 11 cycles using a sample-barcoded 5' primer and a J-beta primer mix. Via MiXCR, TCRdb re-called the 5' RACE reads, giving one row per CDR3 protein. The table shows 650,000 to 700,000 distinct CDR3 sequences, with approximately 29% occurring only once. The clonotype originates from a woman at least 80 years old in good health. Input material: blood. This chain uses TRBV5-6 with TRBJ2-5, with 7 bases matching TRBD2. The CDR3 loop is CASSLRRLGGYQETQYF. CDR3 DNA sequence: TGTGCCAGCAGCTTGAGGCGTTTGGGGGGGTACCAAGAGACCCAGTACTTC. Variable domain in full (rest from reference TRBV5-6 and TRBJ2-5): DAGVTQSPTHLIKTRGQQVTLRCSPKSGHDTVSWYQQALGQGPQFIFQYYEEEERQRGNFPDRFSGHQFPNYSSELNVNALLLGDSALYLCASSLRRLGGYQETQYFGPGTRLLVL.